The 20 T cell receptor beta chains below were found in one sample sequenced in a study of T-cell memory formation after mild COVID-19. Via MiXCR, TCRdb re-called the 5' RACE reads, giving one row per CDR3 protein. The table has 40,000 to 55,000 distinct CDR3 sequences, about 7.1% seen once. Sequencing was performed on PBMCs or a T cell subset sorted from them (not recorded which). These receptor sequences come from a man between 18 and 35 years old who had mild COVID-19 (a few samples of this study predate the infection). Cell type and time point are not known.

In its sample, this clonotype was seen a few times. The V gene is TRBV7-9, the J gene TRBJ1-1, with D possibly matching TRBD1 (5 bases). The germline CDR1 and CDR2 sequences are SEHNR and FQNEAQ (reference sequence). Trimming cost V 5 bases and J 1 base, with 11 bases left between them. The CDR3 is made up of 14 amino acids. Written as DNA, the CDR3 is TGTGCCAGCAGCCTGTCTAGGGGGAACACTGAAGCTTTCTTT. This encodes CASSLSRGNTEAFF.

Written as DNA, the CDR3 is TGCATTGCGAGGGTGAACACTGAAGCTTTCTTT. Encoded protein: CIARVNTEAFF. J is TRBJ1-1 and V is TRBV20-1; D uncertain. Germline V CDR1 and CDR2: DFQATT, SNEGSKA (reference sequence). This CDR3 comprises 11 residues.

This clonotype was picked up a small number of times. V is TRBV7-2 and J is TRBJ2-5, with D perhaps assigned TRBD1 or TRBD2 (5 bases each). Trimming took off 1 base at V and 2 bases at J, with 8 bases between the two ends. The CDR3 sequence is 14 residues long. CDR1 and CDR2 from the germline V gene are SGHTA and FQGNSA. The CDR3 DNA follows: TGTGCCAGCAGCTTAGTCTGGGGGCAAGAGACCCAGTACTTC. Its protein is CASSLVWGQETQYF.

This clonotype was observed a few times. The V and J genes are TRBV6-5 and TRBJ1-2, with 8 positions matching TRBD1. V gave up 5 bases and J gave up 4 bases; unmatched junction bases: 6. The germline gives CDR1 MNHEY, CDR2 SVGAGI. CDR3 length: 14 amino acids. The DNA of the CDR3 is TGTGCCAGCAGTGACGGACAGGGCGGCTATGGCTACACCTTC. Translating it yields CASSDGQGGYGYTF.

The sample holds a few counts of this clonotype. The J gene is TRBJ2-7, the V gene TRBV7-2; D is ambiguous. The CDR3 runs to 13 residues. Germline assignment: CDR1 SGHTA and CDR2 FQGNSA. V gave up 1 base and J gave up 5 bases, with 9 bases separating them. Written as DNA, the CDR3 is TGTGCCAGCAGCTTAGTTGGGCCCCACGAGCAGTACTTC. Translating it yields CASSLVGPHEQYF.

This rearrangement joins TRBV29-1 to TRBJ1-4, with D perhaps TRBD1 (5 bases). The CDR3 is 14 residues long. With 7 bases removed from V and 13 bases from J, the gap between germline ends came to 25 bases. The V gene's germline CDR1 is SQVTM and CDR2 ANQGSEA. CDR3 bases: TGCAGCGCGTCTAAAACCAGAGGGGATTACGGACTGTTTTTT. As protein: CSASKTRGDYGLFF.

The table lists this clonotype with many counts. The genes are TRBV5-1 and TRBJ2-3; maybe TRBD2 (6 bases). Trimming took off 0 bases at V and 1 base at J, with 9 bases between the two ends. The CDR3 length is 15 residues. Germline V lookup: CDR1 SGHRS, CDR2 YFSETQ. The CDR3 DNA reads TGCGCCAGCAGCTTGGTTGCTAGCGGCACAGATACGCAGTATTTT. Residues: CASSLVASGTDTQYF.

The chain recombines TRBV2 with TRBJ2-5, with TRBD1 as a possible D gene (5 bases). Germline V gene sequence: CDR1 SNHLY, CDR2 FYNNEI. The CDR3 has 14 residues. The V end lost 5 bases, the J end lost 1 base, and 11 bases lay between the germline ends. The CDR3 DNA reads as TGTGCCAGCAGTTCCAGGGCAGGCCAAGAGACCCAGTACTTC. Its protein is CASSSRAGQETQYF.

CDR3 sequence: CASTRGTEAFF. Written as DNA, the CDR3 is TGCGCCAGCACCAGGGGAACTGAAGCTTTCTTT. The chain links TRBV5-1 to TRBJ1-1; maybe TRBD1 (6 bases). The CDR3 covers 11 residues. V was clipped by 6 bases and J by 5 bases, with 8 bases between them. The germline gives CDR1 SGHRS, CDR2 YFSETQ.

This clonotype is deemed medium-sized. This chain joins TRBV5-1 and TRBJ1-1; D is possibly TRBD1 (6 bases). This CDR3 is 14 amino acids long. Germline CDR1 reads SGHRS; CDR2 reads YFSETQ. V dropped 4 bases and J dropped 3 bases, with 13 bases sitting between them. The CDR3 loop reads CASSTRGSDTEAFF. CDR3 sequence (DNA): TGCGCCAGCAGCACCAGGGGCTCGGACACTGAAGCTTTCTTT.

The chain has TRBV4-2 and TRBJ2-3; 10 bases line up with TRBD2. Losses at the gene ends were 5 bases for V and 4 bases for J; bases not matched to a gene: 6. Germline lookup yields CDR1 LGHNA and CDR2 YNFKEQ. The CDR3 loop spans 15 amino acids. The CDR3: CASSGSAGGPDTQYF. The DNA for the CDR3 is TGTGCCAGCAGCGGATCAGCGGGGGGGCCAGATACGCAGTATTTT.

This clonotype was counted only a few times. CDR3: CSAVGRGAGANVLTF. The CDR3 coding sequence is TGCAGTGCAGTGGGCAGGGGGGCAGGGGCCAACGTCCTGACTTTC. The V call is TRBV20-1, the J call TRBJ2-6, with a possible D match to TRBD1 (7 bases). V was shortened by 6 bases and J by 4 bases, with 16 bases between the two germline ends. The CDR3 consists of 15 residues. The germline gives CDR1 DFQATT, CDR2 SNEGSKA (reference sequence).

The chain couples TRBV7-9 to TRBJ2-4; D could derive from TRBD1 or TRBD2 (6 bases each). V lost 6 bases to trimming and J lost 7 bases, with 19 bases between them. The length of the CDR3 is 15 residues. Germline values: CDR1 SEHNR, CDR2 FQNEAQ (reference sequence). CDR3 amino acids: CASSDPRGARNIQYF. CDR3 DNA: TGTGCCAGCAGTGACCCGAGGGGGGCACGGAACATTCAGTACTTC.

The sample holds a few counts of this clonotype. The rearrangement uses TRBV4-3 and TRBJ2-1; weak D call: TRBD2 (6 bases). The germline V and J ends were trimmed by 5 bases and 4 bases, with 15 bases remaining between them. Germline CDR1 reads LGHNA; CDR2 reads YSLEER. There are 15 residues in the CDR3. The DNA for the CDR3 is TGCGCCAGCAGCTCACTGACGGCGGGGTACAATGAGCAGTTCTTC. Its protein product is CASSSLTAGYNEQFF.

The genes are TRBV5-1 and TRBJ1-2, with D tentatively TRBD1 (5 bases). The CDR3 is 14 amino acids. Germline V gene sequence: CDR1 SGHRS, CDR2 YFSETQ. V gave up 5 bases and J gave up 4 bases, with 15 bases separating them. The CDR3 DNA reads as TGCGCCAGCAGTTTTGGGACGGGTGTCTATGGCTACACCTTC. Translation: CASSFGTGVYGYTF. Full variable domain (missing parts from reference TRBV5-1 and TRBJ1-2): KAGVTQTPRYLIKTRGQQVTLSCSPISGHRSVSWYQQTPGQGLQFLFEYFSETQRNKGNFPGRFSGRQFSNSRSEMNVSTLELGDSALYLCASSFGTGVYGYTFGSGTRLTVV.

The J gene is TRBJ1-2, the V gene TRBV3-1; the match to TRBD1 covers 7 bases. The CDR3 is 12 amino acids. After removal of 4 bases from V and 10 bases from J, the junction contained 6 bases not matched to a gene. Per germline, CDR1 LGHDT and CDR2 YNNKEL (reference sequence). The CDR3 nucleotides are TGTGCCAGCAGCCTTACGGGACAGCTCTACACCTTC. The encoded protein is CASSLTGQLYTF.

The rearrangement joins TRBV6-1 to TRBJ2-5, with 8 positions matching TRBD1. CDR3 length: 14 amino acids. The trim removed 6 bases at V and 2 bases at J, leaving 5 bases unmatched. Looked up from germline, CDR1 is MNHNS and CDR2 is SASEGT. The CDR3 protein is CASSRTGTQETQYF. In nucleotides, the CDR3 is TGTGCCAGCAGCCGGACAGGGACACAAGAGACCCAGTACTTC.

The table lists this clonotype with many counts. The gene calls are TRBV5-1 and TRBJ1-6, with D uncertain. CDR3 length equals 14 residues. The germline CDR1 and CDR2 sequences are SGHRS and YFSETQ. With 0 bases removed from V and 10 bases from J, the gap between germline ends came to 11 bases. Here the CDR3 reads CASSLEQPGSPLHF. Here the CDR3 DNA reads TGCGCCAGCAGCTTGGAACAGCCCGGATCACCCCTCCACTTT.

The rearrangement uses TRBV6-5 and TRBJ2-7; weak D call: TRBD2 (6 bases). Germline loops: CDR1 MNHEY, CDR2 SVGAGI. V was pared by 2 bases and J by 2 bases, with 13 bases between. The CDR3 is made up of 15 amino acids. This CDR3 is CASSYGGLRTYEQYF. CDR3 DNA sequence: TGTGCCAGCAGTTACGGGGGACTGCGAACCTACGAGCAGTACTTC.

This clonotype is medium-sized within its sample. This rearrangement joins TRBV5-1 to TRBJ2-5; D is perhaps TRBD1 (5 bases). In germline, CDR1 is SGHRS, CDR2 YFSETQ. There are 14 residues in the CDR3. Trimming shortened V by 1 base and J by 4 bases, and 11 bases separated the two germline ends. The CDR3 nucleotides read TGCGCCAGCAGCTTGACCCTCCAGGGAGAGACCCAGTACTTC. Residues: CASSLTLQGETQYF.